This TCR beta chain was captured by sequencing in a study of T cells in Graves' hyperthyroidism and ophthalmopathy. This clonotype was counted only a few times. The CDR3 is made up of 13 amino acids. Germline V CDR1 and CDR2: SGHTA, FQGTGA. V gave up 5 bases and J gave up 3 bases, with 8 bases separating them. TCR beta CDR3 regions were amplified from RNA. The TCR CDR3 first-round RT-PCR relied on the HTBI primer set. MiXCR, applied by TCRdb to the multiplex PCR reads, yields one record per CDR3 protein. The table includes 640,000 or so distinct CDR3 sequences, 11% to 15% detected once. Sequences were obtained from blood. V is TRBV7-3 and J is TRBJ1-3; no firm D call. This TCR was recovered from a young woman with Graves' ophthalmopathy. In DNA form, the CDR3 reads TGTGCCAGCAGCACAGAATTTGGAAACACCATATATTTT. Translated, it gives CASSTEFGNTIYF.